The next 24 T cell receptor beta chains were all read from a single sample in a study of blood T cell repertoires in COVID-19. The table came from immunoSEQ multiplex PCR; TCRdb's copy has only in-frame clones and leaves some out. The sample includes about 300,000 clones, nearly 90% of them seen just once. The specimen was PBMCs or T cells enriched from blood (not recorded which). The receptors stem from a woman in her forties or fifties who had been exposed to COVID-19.

The chain is built from TRBV6-5 and TRBJ2-2, with a tentative D call TRBD1 (6 bases). This CDR3 has 14 amino acids. Germline CDR1 MNHEY, CDR2 SVGAGI. V was pared by 2 bases and J by 6 bases, with 10 bases between. DNA of the CDR3: TGTGCCAGCAGTTACGAGGGACATCCCGGGGAGCTGTTTTTT. Its protein product is CASSYEGHPGELFF.

The sample holds a few counts of this clone. The genes are TRBV18 and TRBJ1-2, with D uncertain. CDR3 length equals 13 residues. Germline CDR1 and CDR2: KGHSH and LQKENI. V lost 4 bases and J lost 3, with 9 bases in between. The CDR3 is CASSRTDYYGYTF. DNA of the CDR3: TGTGCCAGCTCACGGACGGACTACTATGGCTACACCTTC.

V is TRBV30 and J is TRBJ1-2, with 7 nucleotides matching TRBD1. Germline V lookup: CDR1 GTSNPN, CDR2 SVGIG (reference sequence). CDR3 length: 14 residues. The V segment lost 4 bases and the J segment 5 bases; nucleotides outside the gene matches: 10. CDR3 residues: CAWTVKGAPYGYTF. The CDR3 DNA follows: TGTGCCTGGACCGTAAAGGGGGCACCTTATGGCTACACCTTC.

The DNA for the CDR3 is TGTGCCAGCAGCCCCCGAGTGGGACTAGCGGGGCTTCGCACCGGGGAGCTGTTTTTT. Its translation: CASSPRVGLAGLRTGELFF. The chain couples TRBV9 to TRBJ2-2; 13 bases map to TRBD2. The germline gives CDR1 SGDLS, CDR2 YYNGEE. The CDR3 contains 19 residues. Losses at the gene ends were 4 bases for V and 4 bases for J; bases not matched to a gene: 13.

The chain uses TRBV5-5 and TRBJ1-5; D may be TRBD1 (5 bases). V was pared by 3 bases and J by 1 base, with 14 bases between. The CDR3 spans 16 residues. Germline V gene data show CDR1 as SGHKS and CDR2 as YYEKEE (reference sequence). Written as DNA, the CDR3 is TGTGCCAGCAGCTCCTCCGGGGGTCTCAGCAATCAGCCCCAGCATTTT. Amino acids: CASSSSGGLSNQPQHF. The full variable domain, with the rest looked up from reference TRBV5-5 and TRBJ1-5, is DAGVTQSPTHLIKTRGQQVTLRCSPISGHKSVSWYQQVLGQGPQFIFQYYEKEERGRGNFPDRFSARQFPNYSSELNVNALLLGDSALYLCASSSSGGLSNQPQHFGDGTRLSIL.

The V and J genes are TRBV30 and TRBJ1-3; possible D gene TRBD1, 5 bases. The CDR3 consists of 16 residues. Trimming left V 7 bases short and J 2 bases short, with 21 bases between. The germline gives CDR1 GTSNPN, CDR2 SVGIG (reference sequence). In nucleotides, the CDR3 is TGTGCCTACACGTCCGGATTTTCCAGGGCTGGAAACACCATATATTTT. Translating gives CAYTSGFSRAGNTIYF.

The V call is TRBV18, the J call TRBJ2-1, with D hard to call. The V end was cut by 2 bases, the J end by 8 bases, with 7 bases between. This CDR3 contains 12 residues. Germline values: CDR1 KGHSH, CDR2 LQKENI. CDR3 protein: CASSPVRYEQFF. CDR3 coding DNA: TGTGCCAGCTCACCAGTGCGTTATGAGCAGTTCTTC.

The chain links TRBV23-1 to TRBJ1-1; 9 nucleotides match TRBD1. TRBV23-1 is placed among ORFs of uncertain function. CDR3 length equals 16 residues. The V gene end was trimmed by 1 base and the J gene end by 6 bases; junction bases not matched to a gene: 9. This chain's CDR3 is CASSQFPGQGFPEAFF. As DNA, the CDR3 is TGCGCCAGCAGTCAATTCCCGGGACAGGGATTCCCTGAAGCTTTCTTT.

The chain carries TRBV28 and TRBJ2-2; 11 bases match TRBD2. This CDR3 has 18 residues. CDR1 and CDR2 (germline): MDHEN, SYDVKM. The trim removed 2 bases at V and 7 bases at J, leaving 12 bases unmatched. CDR3 amino acids: CASSLTWGTSGSDGELFF. In DNA, the CDR3 is TGTGCCAGCAGTTTAACCTGGGGGACTAGCGGTTCGGACGGGGAGCTGTTTTTT.

This rearrangement joins TRBV19 to TRBJ2-2, with 10 bases that match TRBD1. V lost 6 bases, J lost 9 bases, and 7 bases stayed unmatched. The CDR3 runs to 14 residues. Germline lookup yields CDR1 LNHDA and CDR2 SQIVND (reference sequence). As DNA, the CDR3 is TGTGCCAGTAGGGGGACAGGGGAAGGCCGGGAGCTGTTTTTT. Protein sequence: CASRGTGEGRELFF.

CDR3 protein: CASSLLRPREATNEKLFF. CDR3 nucleotide sequence: TGTGCCAGCAGCTTGTTGAGGCCTCGGGAAGCAACTAATGAAAAACTGTTTTTT. The chain has TRBV5-4 and TRBJ1-4; D gene ambiguous. V lost 1 base and J lost 0, with 16 bases in between. The CDR3 extends over 18 amino acids. The germline V gene has CDR1 SGHNT and CDR2 YYREEE (reference sequence).

A single count supports this clone. V and J are TRBV9 and TRBJ2-2, with D hard to call. CDR1 SGDLS and CDR2 YYNGEE come from the germline V gene. Trimming pared 3 bases from V and 1 base from J, leaving 13 bases between. The CDR3 runs to 16 residues. The CDR3 is CASSGIASGNTGELFF. The CDR3, as DNA: TGTGCCAGCAGCGGGATAGCCTCCGGGAACACCGGGGAGCTGTTTTTT.

This clone was detected only once. This chain uses TRBV27 with TRBJ2-3; 9 nucleotides match TRBD2. The V gene end was trimmed by 6 bases and the J gene end by 4 bases; junction bases not matched to a gene: 8. Germline-derived CDR1 and CDR2 are MNHEY and SMNVEV (reference sequence). This CDR3 is built from 15 residues. The CDR3 region has the DNA TGTGCCAGCAGACTCCAGCGGGGGGTTGCAGATACGCAGTATTTT. Its translation is CASRLQRGVADTQYF.

The genes are TRBV19 and TRBJ1-3; D is unresolved. CDR3 length equals 13 residues. The V and J ends lost 6 bases and 1 base respectively, with 7 bases between them. The germline V gene encodes CDR1 LNHDA and CDR2 SQIVND (reference sequence). The CDR3 DNA reads TGTGCCAGTAGGCCCGGGTCTGGAAACACCATATATTTT. Protein sequence: CASRPGSGNTIYF.

This rearrangement joins TRBV4-1 to TRBJ1-2, with TRBD1 matching 8 bases. This CDR3 is 15 amino acids long. Germline CDR1 reads MGHRA; CDR2 reads YSYEKL. V dropped 2 bases and J dropped 5; count of bases not matched to a gene: 7. The CDR3 coding sequence is TGCGCCAGCAGCCAACCCGGACAGGGTCTATATGGCTACACCTTC. This gives the protein CASSQPGQGLYGYTF.

The chain is built from TRBV28 and TRBJ2-1; 8 bases are a match to TRBD2. With V trimmed by 7 bases and J by 3 bases, 8 bases remained unmatched. The germline V gene encodes CDR1 MDHEN and CDR2 SYDVKM. This CDR3 has 15 residues. In DNA, the CDR3 is TGTGCCAGCACCGTAATGCTAGCGGGCTACAATGAGCAGTTCTTC. Amino acids: CASTVMLAGYNEQFF.

This chain connects TRBV3-1 (or the pseudogene TRBV3-2) to TRBJ2-1, with 7 bases that match TRBD2. In germline, CDR1 is LGHDT, CDR2 YNNKEL (reference sequence). CDR3 length equals 15 residues. V shed 1 base and J 5 bases; nucleotides not matched to a gene: 5. The CDR3 bases are TGTGCCAGCAGCCAAGCGACAGCGGGGAACAATGAGCAGTTCTTC. It codes for CASSQATAGNNEQFF.

A few counts support this clone. V gene TRBV6-1 combines with J gene TRBJ2-1; 7 nucleotides agree with TRBD2. This CDR3 has 16 amino acids. CDR1 and CDR2 from the germline V gene are MNHNS and SASEGT. The J segment lost 1 base and the V segment lost 8 bases, leaving 11 bases of the junction unmatched. CDR3 protein: CASRGGGRASYNEQFF. Written as DNA, the CDR3 is TGTGCCAGCCGTGGGGGTGGGAGGGCTTCCTACAATGAGCAGTTCTTC.

The CDR3 DNA reads TGTGCCAGCTCACCACAGACAGGCGACACTGAAGCTTTCTTT. The encoded protein is CASSPQTGDTEAFF. V gene TRBV18 combines with J gene TRBJ1-1, with D maybe TRBD1 (6 bases). The CDR3 extends over 14 amino acids. The germline gives CDR1 KGHSH, CDR2 LQKENI. Between the trimmed V and J ends, which lost 1 base and 3 bases, there was a span of 9 bases. The complete variable domain, with remaining parts taken from reference TRBV18 and TRBJ1-1, reads NAGVMQNPRHLVRRRGQEARLRCSPMKGHSHVYWYRQLPEEGLKFMVYLQKENIIDESGMPKERFSAEFPKEGPSILRIQQVVRGDSAAYFCASSPQTGDTEAFFGQGTRLTVV.

CDR3 DNA: TGTGCCAGTAGTAGGACAGAAAACATTCAGTACTTC. Its translation: CASSRTENIQYF. This chain links TRBV19 with TRBJ2-4; possibly TRBD1 for D (6 bases). Germline lookup yields CDR1 LNHDA and CDR2 SQIVND (reference sequence). This CDR3 contains 12 residues. Trimming removed 4 bases from V and 5 bases from J, with 6 bases in between. The variable domain in full, with the rest retrieved from reference TRBV19 and TRBJ2-4, is DGGITQSPKYLFRKEGQNVTLSCEQNLNHDAMYWYRQDPGQGLRLIYYSQIVNDFQKGDIAEGYSVSREKKESFPLTVTSAQKNPTAFYLCASSRTENIQYFGAGTRLSVL.

This chain links TRBV19 with TRBJ2-7; 11 bases map to TRBD2. This CDR3 is 15 amino acids long. Germline V gene lookup returns CDR1 LNHDA and CDR2 SQIVND (reference sequence). V gave up 4 bases and J gave up 4 bases; unmatched junction bases: 6. The CDR3 nucleotides read TGTGCCAGTAGTACGTATAGCGGGGGGGATTACGAGCAGTACTTC. Translated, it gives CASSTYSGGDYEQYF.

V and J are TRBV5-1 and TRBJ2-5; TRBD1 might be the D (5 bases). Germline CDR1 and CDR2: SGHRS and YFSETQ. This CDR3 region has 15 residues. V lost 0 bases, J lost 3 bases, and 12 bases lay in between. The CDR3, as DNA: TGCGCCAGCAGCTTGGACAGGACAAACGAAGAGACCCAGTACTTC. Amino acid sequence: CASSLDRTNEETQYF.

The V call is TRBV19, the J call TRBJ1-2; 9 nucleotides line up with TRBD1. Losses at the gene ends were 7 bases for V and 1 base for J; bases not matched to a gene: 10. CDR1 LNHDA and CDR2 SQIVND come from the germline V gene (reference sequence). The CDR3 length is 16 residues. For the CDR3, the DNA is TGTGCCAGTACTATGGGGGGACAGGGACGTAACTATGGCTACACCTTC. Residues: CASTMGGQGRNYGYTF.

This chain uses TRBV30 with TRBJ1-3; weak D call: TRBD1 (6 bases). The CDR3 is 15 residues long. Germline-derived CDR1 and CDR2 are GTSNPN and SVGIG (reference sequence). V dropped 5 bases and J dropped 0 bases, with 14 bases sitting between them. The CDR3 spells CAWARIRGSGNTIYF. CDR3 sequence (DNA): TGTGCCTGGGCCCGAATCAGGGGCTCTGGAAACACCATATATTTT.